The T cell receptor (beta chain) under discussion was sequenced for a study of cytomegalovirus exposure and HLA in healthy donors. Study-wide context: In an earlier analysis, around 100 million unique TCR beta sequences were found from some 200 million T cells.

With 60 Vbeta and 13 Jbeta primers, the PCR was carried out. Clones were read by immunoSEQ multiplex PCR, and TCRdb kept only the in-frame ones, dropping some. The data show 200,000 or so clones, nearly 80% seen once. Study-wide results and limits: It was only CMV serostatus that was available as immune exposure information. TCR beta chains numbering some 160 were designated cytomegalovirus-associated.

The CDR3 is 13 amino acids. The germline gives CDR1 SQVTM, CDR2 ANQGSEA. Between the trimmed V and J ends, which lost 4 bases and 4 bases, there was a span of 13 bases. To note about this clone: Its antigen is currently unknown.

The receptor's source is a woman aged 25 to 45 in good health and CMV-seropositive. The rearrangement uses TRBV29-1 and TRBJ2-5, with D possibly TRBD1 on 6 matching bases. Sequencing used PBMCs. CDR3 sequence: CSVVRGTRETQYF. CDR3 DNA sequence: TGCAGCGTTGTGAGGGGGACGAGAGAGACCCAGTACTTC.